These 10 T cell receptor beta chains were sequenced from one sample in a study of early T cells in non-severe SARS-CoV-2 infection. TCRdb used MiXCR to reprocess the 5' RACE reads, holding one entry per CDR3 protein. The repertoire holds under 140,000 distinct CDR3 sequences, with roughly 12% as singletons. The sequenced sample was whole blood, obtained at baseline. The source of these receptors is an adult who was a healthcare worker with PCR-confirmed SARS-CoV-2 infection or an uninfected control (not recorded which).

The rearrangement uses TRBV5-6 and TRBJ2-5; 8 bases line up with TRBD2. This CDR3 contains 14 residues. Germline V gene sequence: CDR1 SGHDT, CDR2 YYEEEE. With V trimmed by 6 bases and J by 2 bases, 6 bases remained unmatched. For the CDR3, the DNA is TGTGCCAGCACCTGGACTAGCAGTCAAGAGACCCAGTACTTC. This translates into CASTWTSSQETQYF.

The CDR3 region is CASSQGGEKLFF. The DNA of the CDR3 is TGCGCCAGCAGCCAGGGGGGTGAAAAACTGTTTTTT. The genes are TRBV5-1 and TRBJ1-4; TRBD1 aligns across 7 bases. Losses at the gene ends were 4 bases for V and 7 bases for J; bases not matched to a gene: 1. Germline CDR1 is SGHRS and CDR2 is YFSETQ. The length of the CDR3 is 12 residues.

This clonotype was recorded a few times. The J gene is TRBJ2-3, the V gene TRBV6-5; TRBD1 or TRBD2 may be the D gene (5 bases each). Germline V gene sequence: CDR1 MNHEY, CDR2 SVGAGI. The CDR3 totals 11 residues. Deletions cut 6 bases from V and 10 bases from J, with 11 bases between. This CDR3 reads CASSRGVAQYF. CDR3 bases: TGTGCCAGCAGCCGGGGCGTAGCGCAGTATTTT.

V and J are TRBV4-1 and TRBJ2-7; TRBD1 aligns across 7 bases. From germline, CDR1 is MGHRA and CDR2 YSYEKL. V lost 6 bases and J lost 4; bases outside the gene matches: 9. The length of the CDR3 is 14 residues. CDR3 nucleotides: TGCGCCAGCAGTCCCTCCCACAGGGGTTACGAGCAGTACTTC. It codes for CASSPSHRGYEQYF.

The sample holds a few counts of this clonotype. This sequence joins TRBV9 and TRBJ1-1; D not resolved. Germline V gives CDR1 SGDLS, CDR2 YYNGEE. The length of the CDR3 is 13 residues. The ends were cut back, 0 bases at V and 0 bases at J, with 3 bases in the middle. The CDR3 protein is CASSVEVNTEAFF. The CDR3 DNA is TGTGCCAGCAGCGTAGAAGTGAACACTGAAGCTTTCTTT. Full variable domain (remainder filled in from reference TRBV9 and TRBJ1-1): DSGVTQTPKHLITATGQRVTLRCSPRSGDLSVYWYQQSLDQGLQFLIQYYNGEERAKGNILERFSAQQFPDLHSELNLSSLELGDSALYFCASSVEVNTEAFFGQGTRLTVV.

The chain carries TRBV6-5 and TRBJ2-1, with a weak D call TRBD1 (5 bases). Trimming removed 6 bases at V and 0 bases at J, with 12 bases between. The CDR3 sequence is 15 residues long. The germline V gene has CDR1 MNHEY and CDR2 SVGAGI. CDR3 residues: CASRDTESSYNEQFF. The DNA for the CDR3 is TGTGCCAGCAGGGACACTGAGAGCTCCTACAATGAGCAGTTCTTC.

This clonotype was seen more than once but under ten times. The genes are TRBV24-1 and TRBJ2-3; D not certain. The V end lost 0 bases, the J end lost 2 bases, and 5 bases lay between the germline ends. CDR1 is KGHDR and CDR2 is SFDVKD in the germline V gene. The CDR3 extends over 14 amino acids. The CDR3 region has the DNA TGTGCCACCAGTGATTTGCTTTTCACAGATACGCAGTATTTT. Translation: CATSDLLFTDTQYF.

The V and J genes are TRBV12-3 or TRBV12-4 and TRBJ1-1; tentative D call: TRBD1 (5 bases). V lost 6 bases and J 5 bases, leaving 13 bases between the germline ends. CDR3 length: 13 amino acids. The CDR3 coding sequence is TGTGCCAGCAGCCGGGGATGGGGGACTGAAGCTTTCTTT. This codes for CASSRGWGTEAFF.

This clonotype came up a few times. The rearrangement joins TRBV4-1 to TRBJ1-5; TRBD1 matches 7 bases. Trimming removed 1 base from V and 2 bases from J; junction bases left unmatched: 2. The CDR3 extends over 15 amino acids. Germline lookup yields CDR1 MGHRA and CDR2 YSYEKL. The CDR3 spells CASSQGDRRNQPQHF. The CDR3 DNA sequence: TGCGCCAGCAGCCAAGGGGACAGACGCAATCAGCCCCAGCATTTT.

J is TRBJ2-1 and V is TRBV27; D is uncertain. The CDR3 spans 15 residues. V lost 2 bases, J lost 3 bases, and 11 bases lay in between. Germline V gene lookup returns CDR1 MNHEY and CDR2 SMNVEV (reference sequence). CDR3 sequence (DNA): TGTGCCAGCAGTTTAGAGCCAGGAGACTACAATGAGCAGTTCTTC. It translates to CASSLEPGDYNEQFF.